These T cell receptor beta chains were read from a single sample in a study of T cell changes during pregnancy in multiple sclerosis. Sequencing used immunoSEQ multiplex PCR; TCRdb keeps in-frame clones, though not all of them. The table has more than 60,000 clones, approximately 89% seen once; the top ten hold approximately 1.5%. Sequenced here: peripheral blood, sampled in the second trimester of pregnancy. These receptors came from a female donor with multiple sclerosis, enrolled in a pregnancy study. The CDR3 runs from the conserved cysteine through the conserved F or W. The D gene is left open where the match is weak. Not every row has a clone size; where given, it reads once, few, many or a size class.

size | J | D | V | DNA | CDR3
- | TRBJ2-5 | TRBD2 | TRBV5-4 | TGTGCCAGCAGCGAGGCACCTAGCGGACAAGAGACCCAGTACTTC | CASSEAPSGQETQYF
once | TRBJ1-1 | - | TRBV11-2 | TGTGCCAGCAGTCAAAACACAGGGTCCCGTATGAACACTGAAGCTTTCTTT | CASSQNTGSRMNTEAFF
- | TRBJ2-3 | TRBD2 | TRBV5-1 | TGCGCCAGCAGCTTGGCATCTAGCGGGGTAGCTATCCGTAGCACAGATACGCAGTATTTT | CASSLASSGVAIRSTDTQYF
- | TRBJ1-2 | TRBD1 | TRBV9 | TGTGCCAGCAGCGTTGGGACAGGGAACTATGGCTACACCTTC | CASSVGTGNYGYTF
- | TRBJ1-5 | TRBD1 | TRBV19 | TGTGCCAGTAGTATAGAGGGACAGTCGTTCAATCAGCCCCAGCATTTT | CASSIEGQSFNQPQHF
- | TRBJ1-2 | - | TRBV19 | TGTGCCAGTAGTATGGAGGGGAACTACTATGGCTACACCTTC | CASSMEGNYYGYTF
- | TRBJ2-5 | TRBD1 | TRBV2 | TGTGCCAGCAGCGGGGACAGGCGGGGTTGGGAGACCCAGTACTTC | CASSGDRRGWETQYF
few | TRBJ2-3 | TRBD2 | TRBV28 | TGTGCCAGCGACCCTGCGGGACTAGCGGGGTCCACAGATACGCAGTATTTT | CASDPAGLAGSTDTQYF
- | TRBJ1-5 | - | TRBV2 | TGTGCCAGCAGTGAAGTCGACAGTCGGCAGCCCCAGCATTTT | CASSEVDSRQPQHF
- | TRBJ2-7 | - | TRBV21-1 | TGTGCCAGCAGCTGCAGGCGACCCTCTTACGAGCAGTACTTC | CASSCRRPSYEQYF
- | TRBJ1-1 | - | TRBV9 | TGTGCCAGCAGCGTGGCAGGGGTGAACACTGAAGCTTTCTTT | CASSVAGVNTEAFF
- | TRBJ1-4 | - | TRBV4-3 | TGCGCCAGCAGCCAACAGGGATCTAATGAAAAACTGTTTTTT | CASSQQGSNEKLFF
- | TRBJ2-6 | TRBD1 | TRBV4-2 | TGTGCCAGCAGCCAAGATTCCGCGACAGGGTTTGGAGGGGCCAACGTCCTGACTTTC | CASSQDSATGFGGANVLTF
- | TRBJ1-1 | TRBD1 | TRBV11-3 | TGTGCCAGCAGCACAACCGGGACAGGGGTTGCTTTCTTT | CASSTTGTGVAFF
- | TRBJ2-7 | - | TRBV1 | TGCACCAGCAGCCTAGAGACCGGGACACATTTATACTACGAGCAGTACTTC | CTSSLETGTHLYYEQYF
- | TRBJ2-2 | - | TRBV5-6 | TGTGCCAGCAGCTTCGGGGTAGGCACCGGGGAGCTGTTTTTT | CASSFGVGTGELFF
- | TRBJ2-6 | TRBD1 | TRBV15 | TGTGCCACCAGCAGAGACCCGGGACAGGGATCCAACGTCCTGACTTTC | CATSRDPGQGSNVLTF
few | TRBJ2-6 | TRBD1 | TRBV7-9 | TGTGCCAGCAGCTTATGGCCAGGGGGCGCGGAAGGGGCCAACGTCCTGACTTTC | CASSLWPGGAEGANVLTF
- | TRBJ1-1 | TRBD1 | TRBV7-8 | TGTGCCAGCAGCGATCGTGCGCGGACAGGAGACACTGAAGCTTTCTTT | CASSDRARTGDTEAFF
- | TRBJ1-2 | - | TRBV5-1 | TGCGCCAGCAGCTTGGGTCAAGGGGCATATGGCTACACCTTC | CASSLGQGAYGYTF
- | TRBJ1-3 | TRBD1 | TRBV7-6 | TGTGCCAGCAGCCCGTGGACAGGGGCCCTAAGAAACTCTGGAAACACCATATATTTT | CASSPWTGALRNSGNTIYF
- | TRBJ1-5 | TRBD1 | TRBV11-2 | TGTGCCAGCAGCCCCGGGACAGCTAATCAGCCCCAGCATTTT | CASSPGTANQPQHF
- | TRBJ1-1 | - | TRBV19 | TGTGCCAGTAGTCCGCGACAGCGGAACACTGAAGCTTTCTTT | CASSPRQRNTEAFF
once | TRBJ1-1 | - | TRBV7-9 | TGTGCCAGTGCCCCATCAGGGGCGGGGGGTGGCACTGAAGCTTTCTTT | CASAPSGAGGGTEAFF
- | TRBJ2-2 | TRBD1 | TRBV6-6 | TGTGCCAGCGGGGACAGGGGGCAAGCCGGGGAGCTGTTTTTT | CASGDRGQAGELFF
once | TRBJ2-1 | - | TRBV2 | TGTGCCAGCAGTGATAGGAGTCATGAGCAGTTCTTC | CASSDRSHEQFF
- | TRBJ2-7 | - | TRBV6-1 | TGTGCCAGCAGTGATAGGGGGACTATCCCTTTCGAGCAGTACTTC | CASSDRGTIPFEQYF
- | TRBJ1-5 | - | TRBV23-1 | TGCGCCAGCAGTCACCGAGGACAGCCTAATCAGCCCCAGCATTTT | CASSHRGQPNQPQHF
- | TRBJ1-3 | TRBD1 | TRBV6-6 | TGTGCCAGCAGTTACGACAGGGCCCACTCTGGAAACACCATATATTTT | CASSYDRAHSGNTIYF
- | TRBJ2-7 | TRBD2 | TRBV6-1 | TGTGCCAGCAGCGAACCCGGGACTAGCGGGAGGGCAACCTACGAGCAGTACTTC | CASSEPGTSGRATYEQYF
- | TRBJ1-1 | TRBD1 | TRBV27 | TGTGCCAGCAGTTTGGACAGGGGTGGTACTGAAGCTTTCTTT | CASSLDRGGTEAFF
- | TRBJ2-1 | TRBD2 | TRBV4-2 | TGTGCCAGCAGCCAAGCGGGGGGGTCGACGAATGAGCAGTTCTTC | CASSQAGGSTNEQFF
- | TRBJ2-1 | TRBD1 | TRBV2 | TGTGCCAGCAACAGGGGGCGCGAAGATGAGCAGTTCTTC | CASNRGREDEQFF
- | TRBJ1-2 | - | TRBV30 | TGTGCCTGGAGTGTGGCTCCTACTACTAACTATGGCTACACCTTC | CAWSVAPTTNYGYTF
- | TRBJ2-2 | - | TRBV10-1 | TGCGCCAGCAGTGAGGGGCGGGAGAACACCGGGGAGCTGTTTTTT | CASSEGRENTGELFF
- | TRBJ2-1 | TRBD2 | TRBV14 | TGTGCCAGCAGCCAAGGTGCTAGCGGCAATGAGCAGTTCTTC | CASSQGASGNEQFF
- | TRBJ1-1 | TRBD1 | TRBV19 | TGTGCCAGTAGCCGGACAGGGATCATGAACACTGAAGCTTTCTTT | CASSRTGIMNTEAFF
- | TRBJ2-7 | TRBD1 | TRBV19 | TGTGCCAGTCGAGATGTGGGGACAGGGATCTACGAGCAGTACTTC | CASRDVGTGIYEQYF
- | TRBJ2-7 | TRBD1 | TRBV6-5 | TGTGCCAGCAGTTACTCCGACAGGGTGATTTTCGAGCAGTACTTC | CASSYSDRVIFEQYF
- | TRBJ2-3 | - | TRBV7-2 | TGTGCCAGCAGCCGTCGGGGGACTCAGGCTAGCGGCACAGATACGCAGTATTTT | CASSRRGTQASGTDTQYF
- | TRBJ2-3 | - | TRBV9 | TGTGCCAGCAGCGTAGCTGTCCGGGGAGATATGCAGTATTTT | CASSVAVRGDMQYF
- | TRBJ1-1 | TRBD1 | TRBV5-5 | TGTGCCAGCAGCTCCCTGGGACAGGGAATTGGAAACACTGAAGCTTTCTTT | CASSSLGQGIGNTEAFF
- | TRBJ2-2 | TRBD2 | TRBV11-2 | TGTGCCAGCAGCTTAGTCGGGGGGACCGGGGAGCTGTTTTTT | CASSLVGGTGELFF
- | TRBJ1-2 | - | TRBV30 | TGTGCCTGGAGTGTACTAGGATGGGTGACGGGCTACACCTTC | CAWSVLGWVTGYTF
- | TRBJ1-1 | - | TRBV30 | TGTGCCTGGGGGGGCTCATGGAACACTGAAGCTTTCTTT | CAWGGSWNTEAFF
- | TRBJ2-3 | - | TRBV7-9 | TGTGCCAGCAGCTTAGGCCTGGCTTCAGATACGCAGTATTTT | CASSLGLASDTQYF
- | TRBJ2-7 | TRBD1 | TRBV27 | TGTGCCAGCAGTCTAACGAAGGACAGGGGGTTGGTCGAGCAGTACTTC | CASSLTKDRGLVEQYF
- | TRBJ2-5 | - | TRBV7-9 | TGTGCCAGCAGCTTAGACGCCTCCCTGAGGACCCAGTACTTC | CASSLDASLRTQYF
- | TRBJ1-2 | TRBD1 | TRBV30 | TGTGCCTGGAGTGCGGGACAGGGCTATGGCTACACCTTC | CAWSAGQGYGYTF
- | TRBJ1-5 | - | TRBV27 | TGTGCCAGCAGTTTAGCCGGTGGTCTTAGCAATCAGCCCCAGCATTTT | CASSLAGGLSNQPQHF
- | TRBJ1-3 | - | TRBV14 | TGTGCCAGCGCGGACGGGATAAACTCTGGAAACACCATATATTTT | CASADGINSGNTIYF
- | TRBJ2-5 | TRBD1 | TRBV4-3 | TGCGCCAGCAGCCAAGATGGGACAGGGCTAGAGACCCAGTACTTC | CASSQDGTGLETQYF